What follows are 24 T cell receptor beta chains derived from one specimen sequenced in a study of human T cells and chemical hapten exposure. Time point in this sample: patch test 1, 2 weeks after DPC sensitization. Regarding treatment: therapeutic diphenylcyclopropenone sensitization with weekly scalp DPC. TCRdb re-analysed the RACE reads in MiXCR, keeping a single row per CDR3 protein. In the table there are fewer than 400,000 distinct CDR3 sequences, around 7% of which are singletons. Specimen: whole blood, collected in connection with sensitization to the hapten diphenylcyclopropenone (DPC). The source of these receptors is a woman younger than 35 with alopecia areata. Some clones in this sample may be carry-over from other donors' samples.

V gene TRBV4-3 combines with J gene TRBJ2-7, with D tentatively TRBD2 (5 bases). Per germline, CDR1 LGHNA and CDR2 YSLEER. The CDR3 contains 16 residues. Trimming removed 4 bases at V and 4 bases at J, with 20 bases between. CDR3 sequence (DNA): TGCGCCAGCAGCCGAAGCCACTCGCCGGGAAGTTACGAGCAGTACTTC. The encoded protein is CASSRSHSPGSYEQYF.

This clonotype has ten or more counts. The V and J genes are TRBV7-3 and TRBJ1-2, with D perhaps matching TRBD1 (6 bases). The CDR3 loop spans 13 amino acids. Trimming left V 5 bases short and J 2 bases short, with 9 bases between. Germline V gene sequence: CDR1 SGHTA, CDR2 FQGTGA. The CDR3 DNA is TGTGCCAGCAGCGTAGGACAGAACTATGGCTACACCTTC. This codes for CASSVGQNYGYTF.

This clonotype was counted a few times. CDR3 amino acids: CSARSLQDRAARSPLHF. CDR3 bases: TGCAGTGCTAGATCGCTGCAGGACAGGGCGGCTCGGTCACCCCTCCACTTT. The gene calls are TRBV20-1 and TRBJ1-6; 8 bases agree with TRBD1. CDR1 DFQATT and CDR2 SNEGSKA come from the germline V gene (reference sequence). The CDR3 contains 17 residues. V shed 2 bases and J 10 bases; nucleotides not matched to a gene: 16.

This clonotype was seen more than once but under ten times. Written as DNA, the CDR3 is TGCGCCAGCAGCCAAGCAGGGTGGGATGAAGCTTTCTTT. Protein: CASSQAGWDEAFF. The chain uses TRBV4-1 and TRBJ1-1, with a possible D match to TRBD1 (5 bases). This CDR3 region has 13 residues. Germline V gene data show CDR1 as MGHRA and CDR2 as YSYEKL. The V end lost 1 base, the J end lost 7 bases, and 10 bases lay between the germline ends.

This clonotype has a handful of counts. In DNA form, the CDR3 reads TGTGCCAGCAGCTTTCAGGGACACAATGAGCAGTTCTTC. Residues: CASSFQGHNEQFF. This chain links TRBV5-4 with TRBJ2-1; D tentatively fits TRBD1 or TRBD2 (5 bases each). Germline CDR1 SGHNT, CDR2 YYREEE (reference sequence). Trimming left V 2 bases short and J 5 bases short, with 8 bases between. CDR3 size: 13 residues.

The sample holds many counts of this clonotype. V usage is TRBV4-3 and J usage is TRBJ2-1; 11 nucleotides match TRBD2. The V segment lost 0 bases and the J segment 14 bases; nucleotides outside the gene matches: 6. The CDR3 has 14 residues. Germline CDR1 LGHNA, CDR2 YSLEER. CDR3 protein: CASSQDTSGGLKFF. In DNA form, the CDR3 reads TGCGCCAGCAGCCAAGATACTAGCGGGGGCCTGAAGTTCTTC.

This clonotype was counted at least ten times. This sequence joins TRBV6-5 and TRBJ1-2, with 8 bases aligning to TRBD1. Unmatched junction bases numbered 16, after V lost 5 bases and J lost 8 bases. The germline V gene encodes CDR1 MNHEY and CDR2 SVGAGI. The CDR3 runs to 16 residues. The DNA for the CDR3 is TGTGCCAGCAGTAAAAGTGCAGCACAGGGGGTTCGAGGCTACACCTTC. Protein product: CASSKSAAQGVRGYTF.

The chain links TRBV4-3 to TRBJ1-1; D possibly corresponds to TRBD1 (6 bases). Germline CDR1 LGHNA, CDR2 YSLEER. The V end lost 1 base, the J end lost 3 bases, and 12 bases lay between the germline ends. This CDR3 is 15 amino acids long. The CDR3 sequence is CASSQGAGADTEAFF. The DNA for the CDR3 is TGCGCCAGCAGCCAAGGAGCAGGGGCTGACACTGAAGCTTTCTTT.

There are a few counts of this clonotype. This rearrangement joins TRBV3-1 to TRBJ2-2, with D tentatively TRBD1 (6 bases). Trimming left V 6 bases short and J 4 bases short, with 9 bases between. The CDR3 has 13 amino acids. Germline CDR1 and CDR2: LGHDT and YNNKEL (reference sequence). The CDR3 sequence is CASRDSFTGELFF. In DNA, the CDR3 is TGTGCCAGCAGGGACAGTTTCACCGGGGAGCTGTTTTTT.

The chain has TRBV28 and TRBJ2-2, with TRBD2 as a possible D gene (5 bases). Trimming removed 5 bases at V and 1 base at J, with 11 bases between. The germline CDR1 and CDR2 sequences are MDHEN and SYDVKM. There are 15 residues in the CDR3. CDR3 DNA: TGTGCCAGCAGTCCCGGACTCCGGAACACCGGGGAGCTGTTTTTT. Translation: CASSPGLRNTGELFF. The whole variable domain, filled in from reference TRBV28 and TRBJ2-2, reads DVKVTQSSRYLVKRTGEKVFLECVQDMDHENMFWYRQDPGLGLRLIYFSYDVKMKEKGDIPEGYSVSREKKERFSLILESASTNQTSMYLCASSPGLRNTGELFFGEGSRLTVL.

This clonotype was seen repeatedly, ten times or more. The chain joins TRBV7-9 to TRBJ2-3, with a tentative D call TRBD2 (6 bases). This CDR3 region has 17 residues. Trimming cost V 1 base and J 1 base, with 15 bases left between them. Germline V gene sequence: CDR1 SEHNR, CDR2 FQNEAQ (reference sequence). CDR3 protein: CASSLGAEASGTDTQYF. CDR3 nucleotides: TGTGCCAGCAGCTTAGGGGCGGAGGCTAGCGGCACAGATACGCAGTATTTT.

This clonotype occurred a few times. V is TRBV11-2 and J is TRBJ1-6, with TRBD1 matching 7 bases. With V trimmed by 3 bases and J by 14 bases, 7 bases remained unmatched. Per the germline V gene, CDR1 is SGHAT and CDR2 is FQNNGV. The CDR3 has 13 residues. CDR3 bases: TGTGCCAGCAGCTTTGGTCCAGGGGGGTCCCTCCACTTT. Its protein is CASSFGPGGSLHF.

This clonotype was observed a handful of times. This sequence joins TRBV4-3 and TRBJ1-2; D remains ambiguous. Germline CDR1 and CDR2: LGHNA and YSLEER. The CDR3 has 16 amino acids. V lost 1 base and J 2 bases, leaving 14 bases between the germline ends. CDR3 sequence reads: CASSQVFRGRNYGYTF. The CDR3 DNA is TGCGCCAGCAGCCAAGTCTTCAGAGGACGGAACTATGGCTACACCTTC.

In this sample, this clonotype turned up many times. This rearrangement joins TRBV7-9 to TRBJ2-3, with 10 nucleotides matching TRBD2. Losses at the gene ends were 5 bases for V and 3 bases for J; bases not matched to a gene: 8. Germline V gives CDR1 SEHNR, CDR2 FQNEAQ (reference sequence). This CDR3 has 16 amino acids. The DNA of the CDR3 is TGTGCCAGCAGCATAGGACGGACTAGCGGTACAGATACGCAGTATTTT. It specifies CASSIGRTSGTDTQYF.

This clonotype has ten or more counts. The chain recombines TRBV5-1 with TRBJ2-3, with 9 nucleotides matching TRBD2. This CDR3 comprises 15 residues. Germline-derived CDR1 and CDR2 are SGHRS and YFSETQ. The V and J ends lost 3 bases and 4 bases, in that order; junction bases with no gene match: 6. DNA of the CDR3: TGCGCCAGCAGCTCTAGCGGGGCGGTCGCAGATACGCAGTATTTT. Amino acid sequence: CASSSSGAVADTQYF.

The chain carries TRBV2 and TRBJ1-1, with 7 bases lining up with TRBD1. CDR3 size: 16 residues. V shed 2 bases, J shed 5 bases, and the junction held 11 bases outside the gene matches. Germline loops: CDR1 SNHLY, CDR2 FYNNEI. CDR3 nucleotide sequence: TGTGCCAGCAGTGAAAGGGCGTCAGGGGGTTGGACTGAAGCTTTCTTT. As protein: CASSERASGGWTEAFF.

This clonotype came up many times. The chain employs TRBV5-4 and TRBJ1-6; TRBD1 matches 9 bases. J lost 7 bases, V lost 0 bases, and 2 bases had no gene match. CDR1 is SGHNT, CDR2 YYREEE, per germline (reference sequence). CDR3 length: 15 residues. CDR3 residues: CASSLEDRGNSPLHF. The CDR3 region has the DNA TGTGCCAGCAGCTTGGAGGACAGGGGAAATTCACCCCTCCACTTT. Combining the CDR3 with reference TRBV5-4 and TRBJ1-6 gives the whole variable domain ETGVTQSPTHLIKTRGQQVTLRCSSQSGHNTVSWYQQALGQGPQFIFQYYREEENGRGNFPPRFSGLQFPNYSSELNVNALELDDSALYLCASSLEDRGNSPLHFGNGTRLTVT.

This clonotype was counted ten times or more. This chain joins TRBV5-5 and TRBJ1-1, with D tentatively TRBD1 (6 bases). V was pared by 1 base and J by 1 base, with 14 bases between. The CDR3 is 16 amino acids. Germline CDR1 reads SGHKS; CDR2 reads YYEKEE (reference sequence). CDR3 loop: CASSLQGPVRNTEAFF. CDR3 bases: TGTGCCAGCAGCTTGCAGGGGCCGGTCCGGAACACTGAAGCTTTCTTT. Combining the CDR3 with reference TRBV5-5 and TRBJ1-1 gives the whole variable domain DAGVTQSPTHLIKTRGQQVTLRCSPISGHKSVSWYQQVLGQGPQFIFQYYEKEERGRGNFPDRFSARQFPNYSSELNVNALLLGDSALYLCASSLQGPVRNTEAFFGQGTRLTVV.

This clonotype was recorded a few times. The chain employs TRBV4-3 and TRBJ2-1; 7 bases are a match to TRBD2. The CDR3 is 17 residues long. The junction had 12 bases not matched to a gene; V was cut back by 0 bases and J by 7 bases. Germline loops: CDR1 LGHNA, CDR2 YSLEER. CDR3 region: CASSQDVGGGSLNEQFF. The CDR3 region has the DNA TGCGCCAGCAGCCAAGATGTTGGCGGGGGATCCCTTAATGAGCAGTTCTTC.

The chain is built from TRBV6-6 and TRBJ1-2; D call uncertain. Trimming left V 0 bases short and J 8 bases short, with 1 base between. This CDR3 region has 10 residues. Germline values: CDR1 MNHNY, CDR2 SVGAGI (reference sequence). The CDR3 is CASSYSGYTF. The CDR3 DNA sequence: TGTGCCAGCAGTTACTCAGGCTACACCTTC.

This clonotype has only a few counts. The CDR3 is CATSASGDEQFF. The DNA of the CDR3 is TGTGCCACCAGTGCCTCGGGTGATGAGCAGTTCTTC. This rearrangement joins TRBV24-1 to TRBJ2-1; the D is unclear. The germline V gene encodes CDR1 KGHDR and CDR2 SFDVKD. The CDR3 has 12 amino acids. Trimming removed 5 bases at V and 8 bases at J, with 9 bases between.

In this sample, this clonotype turned up many times. The chain employs TRBV28 and TRBJ1-5; D is uncertain. This CDR3 is 15 amino acids long. Deletions cut 2 bases from V and 4 bases from J, with 12 bases between. Per germline, CDR1 MDHEN and CDR2 SYDVKM. The CDR3 nucleotides are TGTGCCAGCAGTTTAGAGGGAGAATGGAATCAGCCCCAGCATTTT. Protein: CASSLEGEWNQPQHF.

This clonotype occurred a few times. The rearrangement uses TRBV9 and TRBJ2-3; 12 bases are shared with TRBD2. Per germline, CDR1 SGDLS and CDR2 YYNGEE. The CDR3 sequence is 16 residues long. V lost 4 bases to trimming and J lost 2 bases; unmatched junction nucleotides: 5. CDR3 protein: CASSRGLAGNTDTQYF. The CDR3 DNA reads as TGTGCCAGCAGCCGGGGACTAGCGGGTAACACAGATACGCAGTATTTT.

In this sample, this clonotype turned up a few times. The V gene is TRBV20-1, the J gene TRBJ2-7, with 7 bases fitting TRBD1. The CDR3 length is 14 residues. CDR1 DFQATT and CDR2 SNEGSKA come from the germline V gene (reference sequence). V lost 3 bases and J lost 3; bases outside the gene matches: 8. CDR3 coding DNA: TGCAGTGCTAGGCAAGTTTGGACAGGCTACGAGCAGTACTTC. Translated: CSARQVWTGYEQYF.